This passage covers 21 T cell receptor beta chains from one sample sequenced in a study of blood T cells in healthy people across ages. Sample-barcoded 5' priming and a J-beta primer mix drove a second PCR of roughly 7 to 11 cycles. From the 5' RACE reads, TCRdb called clonotypes with MiXCR, one entry per CDR3 protein. The repertoire holds roughly 1.7 million distinct CDR3 sequences, with roughly 30% as singletons. The specimen sequenced was blood. All receptors derive from a woman aged 25-40 years in good health.

There are many counts of this clonotype. The chain links TRBV7-3 to TRBJ2-6; 8 nucleotides agree with TRBD1. Per germline, CDR1 SGHTA and CDR2 FQGTGA. This CDR3 is 18 amino acids long. V shed 1 base and J 2 bases; nucleotides not matched to a gene: 7. DNA for the CDR3: TGTGCCAGCAGCTTAAGGTCGACAGGGGCCACTGGGGCCAACGTCCTGACTTTC. This translates into CASSLRSTGATGANVLTF.

In this sample, this clonotype turned up a few times. The chain employs TRBV20-1 and TRBJ2-5; TRBD2 agrees at 8 bases. The V gene end was trimmed by 1 base and the J gene end by 5 bases; junction bases not matched to a gene: 6. Germline V gene data show CDR1 as DFQATT and CDR2 as SNEGSKA (reference sequence). This CDR3 has 14 residues. CDR3: CSARVGSGKETQYF. Here the CDR3 DNA reads TGCAGTGCTAGAGTGGGTAGCGGGAAGGAGACCCAGTACTTC.

The chain joins TRBV9 to TRBJ2-3; perhaps TRBD2 as D (6 bases). Per the germline V gene, CDR1 is SGDLS and CDR2 is YYNGEE. Trimming pared 4 bases from V and 4 bases from J, leaving 13 bases between. This CDR3 has 14 amino acids. CDR3 residues: CASSPWGGADTQYF. The CDR3 region has the DNA TGTGCCAGCAGCCCTTGGGGAGGTGCAGATACGCAGTATTTT.

V usage is TRBV18 and J usage is TRBJ2-1; weak D call: TRBD1 (6 bases). CDR1 and CDR2 (germline): KGHSH, LQKENI. The V and J ends lost 2 bases and 8 bases respectively, with 13 bases between them. The length of the CDR3 is 14 residues. CDR3 sequence: CASSPEAGDHEQFF. DNA for the CDR3: TGTGCCAGCTCACCAGAAGCAGGGGACCATGAGCAGTTCTTC.

V and J are TRBV24-1 and TRBJ2-5; possibly TRBD1 for D (6 bases). Germline values: CDR1 KGHDR, CDR2 SFDVKD. The CDR3 covers 12 residues. V lost 9 bases and J lost 5, with 12 bases in between. This CDR3 is CATGQGLETQYF. CDR3 coding DNA: TGTGCCACCGGGCAGGGGCTGGAGACCCAGTACTTC.

This chain uses TRBV27 with TRBJ2-7; tentative D call: TRBD2 (5 bases). The V gene's germline CDR1 is MNHEY and CDR2 SMNVEV (reference sequence). V lost 6 bases to trimming and J lost 3 bases, with 18 bases between them. This CDR3 comprises 15 residues. Written as DNA, the CDR3 is TGTGCCAGCAGGCCGGACCGGCTAGCAGACTACGAGCAGTACTTC. Translating it yields CASRPDRLADYEQYF.

The gene calls are TRBV9 and TRBJ1-2, with 7 bases aligning to TRBD1. The CDR3 loop spans 15 amino acids. Germline CDR1 and CDR2: SGDLS and YYNGEE. V lost 4 bases and J lost 4; bases outside the gene matches: 10. CDR3 amino acids: CASSRKEGAGYGYTF. In DNA form, the CDR3 reads TGTGCCAGCAGCCGTAAGGAGGGGGCCGGCTATGGCTACACCTTC.

The chain employs TRBV2 and TRBJ2-1; D perhaps matches TRBD2 (5 bases). Trimming left V 6 bases short and J 0 bases short, with 15 bases between. The CDR3 is made up of 16 amino acids. Germline lookup yields CDR1 SNHLY and CDR2 FYNNEI. The CDR3 DNA sequence: TGTGCCAGCAGCGCCGCTGGGGAGAGCTCCTACAATGAGCAGTTCTTC. As protein: CASSAAGESSYNEQFF.

The table lists this clonotype with many counts. The chain recombines TRBV27 with TRBJ2-7; 10 positions agree with TRBD1. CDR3 length: 14 amino acids. Germline CDR1 and CDR2: MNHEY and SMNVEV (reference sequence). V lost 4 bases to trimming and J lost 3 bases; unmatched junction nucleotides: 3. CDR3 nucleotide sequence: TGTGCCAGCAGTTCCCGGGACAGGGGCTACGAGCAGTACTTC. The encoded protein is CASSSRDRGYEQYF.

The chain links TRBV5-1 to TRBJ2-5, with D maybe TRBD1 (7 bases). The CDR3 is made up of 18 amino acids. CDR1 and CDR2 from the germline V gene are SGHRS and YFSETQ. Between the trimmed V and J ends, which lost 0 bases and 0 bases, there was a span of 18 bases. The CDR3 region has the DNA TGCGCCAGCAGCTTGGTAGGGGGCGGCGGAGGGAACCAAGAGACCCAGTACTTC. It codes for CASSLVGGGGGNQETQYF.

A remark on this clonotype: A much bigger clone sits one base away, suggesting this may be a read error. The chain links TRBV29-1 to TRBJ2-7; D is perhaps TRBD1 (6 bases). Germline loops: CDR1 SQVTM, CDR2 ANQGSEA. V was shortened by 2 bases and J by 2 bases, with 7 bases between the two germline ends. The CDR3 length is 12 residues. CDR3 DNA sequence: TGCAGCGTTGAACGGACAGCCTACGAGCAGTACTTC. Translating it yields CSVERTAYEQYF.

The genes are TRBV7-9 and TRBJ2-1, with 7 positions matching TRBD2. This CDR3 is built from 15 residues. Germline CDR1 SEHNR, CDR2 FQNEAQ (reference sequence). J lost 4 bases, V lost 3 bases, and 6 bases had no gene match. The CDR3 nucleotides read TGTGCCAGCAGCTTTTCTAGCGGAGAGTACAATGAGCAGTTCTTC. It specifies CASSFSSGEYNEQFF.

The rearrangement links TRBV21-1 to TRBJ2-3. TRBV21-1 is tagged as a pseudogene. The CDR3 covers 13 residues. CDR3 amino acids: CASSNGLARSQYF. In DNA, the CDR3 is TGTGCCAGCAGCAACGGACTAGCGAGATCGCAGTATTTT.

In this sample, this clonotype turned up a few times. The J gene is TRBJ2-3, the V gene TRBV27; 12 nucleotides line up with TRBD1. The CDR3 spans 16 residues. The germline V gene has CDR1 MNHEY and CDR2 SMNVEV (reference sequence). Unmatched junction bases numbered 4, after V lost 5 bases and J lost 1 base. The CDR3 region is CASSPGTGGRTDTQYF. The CDR3 bases are TGTGCCAGCAGTCCAGGGACAGGGGGCCGCACAGATACGCAGTATTTT.

About this clonotype: The junction departs from germline at one end; a sequencing error may be responsible. The gene calls are TRBV9 and TRBJ2-3; 8 nucleotides align to TRBD2. The CDR3 is 14 residues long. Germline CDR1 and CDR2: SGDLS and YYNGEE. Here the CDR3 DNA reads TGTGCCAGCAGCGGGGGACTAGTCCCAGATGCGCAGTATTTT. It yields the protein CASSGGLVPDAQYF.

The chain employs TRBV12-1 and TRBJ2-5; TRBD2, as called in the table, went unchecked against the DNA. TRBV12-1 is reported as a pseudogene. CDR3 size: 16 residues. The CDR3 DNA is TGTGCCAGCAGCTTTGCGACTAGCGGGGATCAAGAGACCCAGTACTTC. It translates to CASSFATSGDQETQYF.

This chain connects TRBV9 to TRBJ2-5; possibly TRBD1 or TRBD2 for D (7 bases each). The length of the CDR3 is 16 residues. Trimming left V 3 bases short and J 2 bases short, with 17 bases between. CDR1 and CDR2 from the germline V gene are SGDLS and YYNGEE. The CDR3 nucleotides are TGTGCCAGCAGCGCCCAGGGGGGGGCTTGGCAAGAGACCCAGTACTTC. The encoded protein is CASSAQGGAWQETQYF.

There are a few counts of this clonotype. The chain combines TRBV29-1 with TRBJ1-1; D is possibly TRBD1 (6 bases). V shed 5 bases and J shed 7 bases, with 17 bases lying between them. Germline CDR1 reads SQVTM; CDR2 reads ANQGSEA. The CDR3 runs 13 residues. The DNA of the CDR3 is TGCAGCGTTTATAAAGACAGGAACGTTGAAGCTTTCTTT. This sequence encodes CSVYKDRNVEAFF.

This clonotype was seen only a few times. The chain couples TRBV10-3 to TRBJ2-5, with D possibly TRBD1 on 5 matching bases. The CDR3 contains 15 residues. Germline values: CDR1 ENHRY, CDR2 SYGVKD. V lost 4 bases and J lost 3, with 15 bases in between. CDR3 coding DNA: TGTGCCATCAGTGTTAGAGACACCAGGGAAGAGACCCAGTACTTC. It yields the protein CAISVRDTREETQYF.

V usage is TRBV28 and J usage is TRBJ1-2; D is uncertain. Germline CDR1 reads MDHEN; CDR2 reads SYDVKM. This CDR3 comprises 12 residues. V was clipped by 5 bases and J by 8 bases, with 12 bases between them. For the CDR3, the DNA is TGTGCCAGCAGTGTTCTCCAGGACGGCTACACCTTC. Residues: CASSVLQDGYTF.

The chain joins TRBV25-1 to TRBJ2-2; 7 bases are shared with TRBD1. Germline V gives CDR1 MGHDK, CDR2 SYGVNS. V lost 5 bases to trimming and J lost 5 bases; unmatched junction nucleotides: 2. There are 13 residues in the CDR3. The CDR3 loop reads CASSKTGTGELFF. The CDR3 DNA sequence: TGTGCCAGCAGTAAGACAGGGACCGGGGAGCTGTTTTTT.